The 8 T cell receptor beta chains given below trace back to one sample, sequenced in a study of glioma-infiltrating T cells after dendritic cell vaccination. Regarding time point: after dendritic cell vaccination, including at tumor progression/relapse. Generated by immunoSEQ multiplex PCR, the TCRdb table keeps only in-frame clones and is missing some. The sample yields just under 100,000 clones, 65% to 85% seen once. This sample comprised blood, obtained after dendritic cell vaccination. The origin of the receptors is a human donor with glioblastoma.

The genes are TRBV5-1 and TRBJ2-2, with D uncertain. V shed 3 bases and J shed 7 bases, with 13 bases lying between them. Germline assignment: CDR1 SGHRS and CDR2 YFSETQ. The CDR3 spans 14 residues. This chain's CDR3 is CASSYDSLGGELFF. The CDR3 DNA sequence: TGCGCCAGCAGCTACGACTCCTTAGGCGGGGAGCTGTTTTTT.

This chain joins TRBV5-4 and TRBJ2-1; no firm D call. V lost 3 bases, J lost 8 bases, and 18 bases lay in between. This CDR3 region has 15 residues. Germline-derived CDR1 and CDR2 are SGHNT and YYREEE (reference sequence). The CDR3 sequence: CASSSKLGLHDEQFF. The CDR3 DNA sequence: TGTGCCAGCAGCTCCAAGCTAGGCCTACACGATGAGCAGTTCTTC. Supplemented by reference TRBV5-4 and TRBJ2-1, the full variable domain reads ETGVTQSPTHLIKTRGQQVTLRCSSQSGHNTVSWYQQALGQGPQFIFQYYREEENGRGNFPPRFSGLQFPNYSSELNVNALELDDSALYLCASSSKLGLHDEQFFGPGTRLTVL.

V gene TRBV28 combines with J gene TRBJ2-7; 7 nucleotides line up with TRBD2. The CDR3 has 16 amino acids. V gave up 5 bases and J gave up 2 bases; unmatched junction bases: 12. The germline V gene has CDR1 MDHEN and CDR2 SYDVKM. The CDR3, as DNA: TGTGCCAGCAGTCCCATCCAAACTAGCGTCGCCTACGAGCAGTACTTC. As protein: CASSPIQTSVAYEQYF.

A word on this clone: Relative to the germline gene, one junction end is altered; a read error may explain this. The chain carries TRBV7-7 and TRBJ2-2; unclear D gene. This CDR3 comprises 14 residues. Germline loops: CDR1 SSHAT, CDR2 FNYEAQ (reference sequence). Written as DNA, the CDR3 is TGTGCTAGCAGCCCTTCCGGGTCCCCCGGGGAGCTGTTTTTT. This codes for CASSPSGSPGELFF.

The chain links TRBV4-1 to TRBJ1-2, with 8 bases aligning to TRBD1. Germline CDR1 is MGHRA and CDR2 is YSYEKL. This CDR3 contains 15 residues. Trimming removed 3 bases from V and 7 bases from J; junction bases left unmatched: 10. The chain's CDR3 is CASSQSPRTGLGYTF. The CDR3 DNA reads TGCGCCAGCAGCCAGAGCCCGAGGACAGGGCTTGGCTACACCTTC.

This clone was seen more than once but under ten times. The chain is built from TRBV2 and TRBJ1-6; D perhaps matches TRBD1 (6 bases). The germline V gene encodes CDR1 SNHLY and CDR2 FYNNEI. The CDR3 runs 14 residues. The V end was cut by 6 bases, the J end by 10 bases, with 16 bases between. CDR3 protein: CASREQGSASPLHF. CDR3 DNA sequence: TGTGCCAGCAGAGAACAGGGTTCGGCGTCACCCCTCCACTTT.

A note on this clone: Relative to the germline gene, one junction end is altered; a read error may explain this. V is TRBV7-7 and J is TRBJ2-5; perhaps TRBD1 as D (5 bases). This CDR3 is 14 amino acids long. CDR1 is SSHAT and CDR2 is FNYEAQ in the germline V gene (reference sequence). CDR3 in amino acids: CASSSSGLWETQYF. In DNA form, the CDR3 reads TGTGCTAGCAGCTCCTCAGGGTTGTGGGAGACCCAGTACTTC.

Concerning this clone itself: The germline gene is not matched at one end of the junction; a read error may be the cause. The chain joins TRBV7-7 to TRBJ2-1, with 9 bases lining up with TRBD1. This CDR3 has 15 residues. Per germline, CDR1 SSHAT and CDR2 FNYEAQ (reference sequence). The CDR3 bases are TGTGCTAGCAGCTCGGGACAGGGTAGCTACAATGAGCAGTTCTTC. Residues: CASSSGQGSYNEQFF. Using reference TRBV7-7 and TRBJ2-1 for the parts outside the CDR3, the full variable domain is GAGVSQSPRYKVTKRGQDVTLRCDPISSHATLYWYQQALGQGPEFLTYFNYEAQPDKSGLPSDRFSAERPEGSISTLTIQRTEQRDSAMYRCASSSGQGSYNEQFFGPGTRLTVL.